Presented here are 14 T cell receptor beta chains from one specimen sequenced in a study of blood T cell repertoires in COVID-19 (TCRdb year 2020). The library was obtained by the immunoSEQ multiplex PCR assay. The table was pulled from immuneACCESS by TCRdb, which kept in-frame rearrangements only. Such tables lose some clones; where checked, under half of the loss comes from unresolved V genes, and the rest has no known cause. Recorded for this sample are some 350,000 clones; nearly 90% of them occurred a single time. About 6.5% of the sample rests with the top ten. Specimen: peripheral blood. The receptors derive from a man younger than 30 with active or convalescent COVID-19.

This chain joins TRBV6-5 and TRBJ2-7; tentatively, D is TRBD2 (5 bases). The CDR3 has 15 residues. Germline loops: CDR1 MNHEY, CDR2 SVGAGI. V dropped 0 bases and J dropped 0 bases, with 9 bases sitting between them. This CDR3 is CASSYSSVPSYEQYF. The CDR3 DNA reads as TGTGCCAGCAGTTACTCTAGCGTTCCCTCCTACGAGCAGTACTTC.

This chain uses TRBV5-1 with TRBJ1-1, with 7 bases lining up with TRBD1. This CDR3 is built from 13 residues. CDR1 and CDR2 (germline): SGHRS, YFSETQ. Unmatched junction bases numbered 3, after V lost 3 bases and J lost 4 bases. CDR3 in DNA: TGCGCCAGCAGCTCACAGGGGACCACTGAAGCTTTCTTT. Translating it yields CASSSQGTTEAFF.

This sequence joins TRBV12-3 or TRBV12-4 and TRBJ2-5, with D perhaps matching TRBD1 (5 bases). With 3 bases removed from V and 5 bases from J, the gap between germline ends came to 7 bases. This CDR3 is 12 amino acids long. CDR3 loop: CASSFSGETQYF. CDR3 DNA sequence: TGTGCCAGCAGTTTTTCAGGGGAGACCCAGTACTTC.

The rearrangement uses TRBV5-1 and TRBJ2-4; no reliable D call. CDR1 and CDR2 (germline): SGHRS, YFSETQ. The CDR3 sequence is 14 residues long. V dropped 2 bases and J dropped 5 bases, with 11 bases sitting between them. CDR3 DNA: TGCGCCAGCAGCTTTGGTGGAGAGCAAAACATTCAGTACTTC. Amino acid sequence: CASSFGGEQNIQYF. Full variable domain (missing parts from reference TRBV5-1 and TRBJ2-4): KAGVTQTPRYLIKTRGQQVTLSCSPISGHRSVSWYQQTPGQGLQFLFEYFSETQRNKGNFPGRFSGRQFSNSRSEMNVSTLELGDSALYLCASSFGGEQNIQYFGAGTRLSVL.

This clone was found a few times. The V call is TRBV6-5, the J call TRBJ1-1, with TRBD1 matching over 8 bases. This CDR3 contains 15 residues. Germline trimming cut 4 bases from V and 4 bases from J; bases unmatched to any gene: 8. The germline gives CDR1 MNHEY, CDR2 SVGAGI. The CDR3 spells CASSSQGASGTEAFF. The CDR3, as DNA: TGTGCCAGCAGTTCCCAGGGGGCGTCTGGCACTGAAGCTTTCTTT.

The chain carries TRBV6-5 and TRBJ1-5; no definite D call. V was shortened by 8 bases and J by 3 bases, with 8 bases between the two germline ends. The CDR3 contains 12 residues. Per the germline V gene, CDR1 is MNHEY and CDR2 is SVGAGI. This chain's CDR3 is CASQNPNQPQHF. The CDR3 DNA sequence: TGTGCCAGCCAAAATCCCAATCAGCCCCAGCATTTT.

The chain joins TRBV27 to TRBJ1-2, with a possible D match to TRBD1 (6 bases). V was trimmed by 9 bases and J by 7 bases, leaving 21 bases between them. Germline loops: CDR1 MNHEY, CDR2 SMNVEV (reference sequence). The CDR3 loop spans 14 amino acids. DNA of the CDR3: TGTGCCAGTTCCGCTAAAAACAGGGTAGGTGGCTACACCTTC. This encodes CASSAKNRVGGYTF.

The chain uses TRBV27 and TRBJ2-7; TRBD1 agrees at 8 bases. The V segment lost 6 bases and the J segment 4 bases; nucleotides outside the gene matches: 8. The CDR3 totals 14 residues. The germline V gene has CDR1 MNHEY and CDR2 SMNVEV (reference sequence). CDR3 sequence (DNA): TGTGCCAGCAGCTCGAAAAGACAGGGGTACGAGCAGTACTTC. Translated: CASSSKRQGYEQYF.

V and J are TRBV15 and TRBJ2-3; 8 bases agree with TRBD1. This CDR3 is 16 amino acids long. The V gene end was trimmed by 3 bases and the J gene end by 1 base; junction bases not matched to a gene: 6. Per the germline V gene, CDR1 is LNHNV and CDR2 is YYDKDF (reference sequence). The CDR3 DNA reads TGTGCCACCAGCAGTCTGGACAGGGCTGGCACAGATACGCAGTATTTT. It codes for CATSSLDRAGTDTQYF.

The chain joins TRBV6-5 to TRBJ1-5, with D possibly being TRBD1 (5 bases). Germline V gene data show CDR1 as MNHEY and CDR2 as SVGAGI. This CDR3 has 14 residues. Trimming left V 5 bases short and J 1 base short, with 9 bases between. CDR3 sequence reads: CASSNRQSNQPQHF. In DNA form, the CDR3 reads TGTGCCAGCAGTAACCGACAGAGCAATCAGCCCCAGCATTTT.

The chain is built from TRBV5-1 and TRBJ2-2; 11 bases are shared with TRBD1. The germline gives CDR1 SGHRS, CDR2 YFSETQ. This CDR3 comprises 17 residues. The J segment lost 5 bases and the V segment lost 4 bases, leaving 10 bases of the junction unmatched. CDR3 coding DNA: TGCGCCAGCAGCGCTGGTTCGGGACAGGGGGTGACCGGGGAGCTGTTTTTT. Protein: CASSAGSGQGVTGELFF.

The chain couples TRBV2 to TRBJ1-1; 8 positions match TRBD1. The germline gives CDR1 SNHLY, CDR2 FYNNEI. The CDR3 is made up of 14 amino acids. Trimming removed 7 bases from V and 1 base from J; junction bases left unmatched: 5. The CDR3 nucleotides read TGTGCCAGCAAGAGGACAGGGTGGAACACTGAAGCTTTCTTT. Its protein is CASKRTGWNTEAFF.

This clone was seen a single time. This chain links TRBV5-4 with TRBJ2-7; the match to TRBD1 covers 9 bases. After removal of 3 bases from V and 5 bases from J, the junction contained 9 bases not matched to a gene. CDR1 and CDR2 (germline): SGHNT, YYREEE (reference sequence). The CDR3 extends over 15 amino acids. This CDR3 reads CASSSGGTGRNEQYF. The CDR3 region has the DNA TGTGCCAGCAGCTCAGGGGGGACAGGGCGGAACGAGCAGTACTTC.

The chain joins TRBV6-5 to TRBJ2-1, with a possible D match to TRBD2 (5 bases). Germline V gives CDR1 MNHEY, CDR2 SVGAGI. V was shortened by 5 bases and J by 8 bases, with 10 bases between the two germline ends. The CDR3 has 12 amino acids. CDR3 loop: CASSRVGDEQFF. The CDR3 DNA sequence: TGTGCCAGCAGTAGAGTCGGGGATGAGCAGTTCTTC.